Below, 4 T cell receptor beta chains from the same sample are listed, as sequenced in a study of blood T cell repertoires in COVID-19. The table came from immunoSEQ multiplex PCR; TCRdb's copy has only in-frame clones and leaves some out. The sample shows around 260,000 clones, about 85% of them seen only once. Input material: peripheral blood. The receptors here all came from a man in his sixties who had recovered from COVID-19.

The chain combines TRBV7-2 with TRBJ1-1; TRBD1 matches 7 bases. The V and J ends lost 6 bases and 2 bases, in that order; junction bases with no gene match: 9. CDR1 and CDR2 from the germline V gene are SGHTA and FQGNSA. The CDR3 has 15 residues. As DNA, the CDR3 is TGTGCCAGCAGTCAGGGGGTGGGGTTCAACACTGAAGCTTTCTTT. Translating gives CASSQGVGFNTEAFF.

V gene TRBV7-2 combines with J gene TRBJ1-5, with a weak D call TRBD1 (5 bases). This CDR3 comprises 15 residues. Germline V gives CDR1 SGHTA, CDR2 FQGNSA. The ends were cut back, 1 base at V and 0 bases at J, with 7 bases in the middle. CDR3 loop: CASSLGQLSNQPQHF. The DNA for the CDR3 is TGTGCCAGCAGCTTAGGACAGCTTAGCAATCAGCCCCAGCATTTT.

The V and J genes are TRBV9 and TRBJ2-3; D possibly corresponds to TRBD1 (5 bases). V shed 0 bases and J shed 0 bases, with 11 bases lying between them. In germline, CDR1 is SGDLS, CDR2 YYNGEE. The CDR3 has 16 amino acids. CDR3 sequence: CASSVARGTSTDTQYF. CDR3 sequence (DNA): TGTGCCAGCAGCGTAGCAAGGGGTACCAGCACAGATACGCAGTATTTT.

The chain employs TRBV5-6 and TRBJ2-5; 10 bases agree with TRBD1. The CDR3 extends over 16 amino acids. Germline CDR1 SGHDT, CDR2 YYEEEE. The trim removed 2 bases at V and 4 bases at J, leaving 8 bases unmatched. CDR3 nucleotide sequence: TGTGCCAGCAGCTTTTTGTGGGACAGGGGCGCAGAGACCCAGTACTTC. Translation: CASSFLWDRGAETQYF. Full variable domain (missing parts from reference TRBV5-6 and TRBJ2-5): DAGVTQSPTHLIKTRGQQVTLRCSPKSGHDTVSWYQQALGQGPQFIFQYYEEEERQRGNFPDRFSGHQFPNYSSELNVNALLLGDSALYLCASSFLWDRGAETQYFGPGTRLLVL.